The sequence of this TCR beta chain was determined in a study of blood T cell repertoires in COVID-19. Study summary: Samples of COVID-19 (acute and convalescent) were obtained from the United States, Italy and Spain.

The cohort comprised adults aged about 18 to 90 years residing in approximately 22 US areas. Symptom resolution, clearance, or two negative PCRs marked donors in Cohort 3 as recovered. In the original analysis: Counts of nucleated cells, estimated from reference gene primer amplification, were obtained. Sequenced by immunoSEQ multiplex PCR; TCRdb stores in-frame clones only, minus some. V and J calls and clone size come straight from that table; D and trimming were deduced from the DNA. The table has roughly 180,000 clones, 80% to 85% seen once. Germline V gene lookup returns CDR1 MNHEY and CDR2 SVGAGI. V dropped 2 bases and J dropped 2 bases, with 16 bases sitting between them. The length of the CDR3 is 16 residues.

The sequence came from a woman aged 55 to 70 who had recovered from COVID-19. Sequenced input: PBMCs or T cells enriched from blood (not recorded which). This rearrangement joins TRBV6-5 to TRBJ2-7; D is possibly TRBD2 (7 bases). CDR3 in DNA: TGTGCCAGCAGTTACAAGGGGGGGATAGGAACCTACGAGCAGTACTTC. Its protein is CASSYKGGIGTYEQYF.